These 8 T cell receptor beta chains came from one sample sequenced in a study of patients and donors after allogeneic stem cell transplantation. TCRdb recomputed calls from the RT-PCR reads with MiXCR, one row per CDR3 protein. This sample has over 400,000 distinct CDR3 sequences; around 15% occur once, and the top ten carry around 7.9%. Sequenced: blood, either unsorted or a sorted T cell fraction (not recorded which). These receptors came from a human donor who was either an allogeneic HSCT recipient or a stem cell or donor lymphocyte infusion donor (not recorded which). It is not recorded whose cells these are; they may come from a transplant donor.

This clonotype has just a few counts. The rearrangement links TRBV16 to TRBJ1-1; unclear D gene. Trimming took 1 base from V and 3 from J, leaving 18 bases between them. CDR3 length: 17 residues. Germline CDR1 KGHSY, CDR2 FQNENV. Here the CDR3 DNA reads TGTGCCAGCAGCCAATTCGCCGGCAGCCCTTTAGACACTGAAGCTTTCTTT. Translating it yields CASSQFAGSPLDTEAFF.

This chain uses TRBV5-1 with TRBJ1-2; no reliable D call. The CDR3 extends over 14 amino acids. The V and J ends lost 4 bases and 5 bases respectively, with 15 bases between them. Germline loops: CDR1 SGHRS, CDR2 YFSETQ. CDR3 in amino acids: CASSQDPVGYGYTF. Written as DNA, the CDR3 is TGCGCCAGCAGCCAAGATCCAGTGGGGTATGGCTACACCTTC.

J is TRBJ1-2 and V is TRBV28; tentative D call: TRBD1 (5 bases). Per the germline V gene, CDR1 is MDHEN and CDR2 is SYDVKM. This CDR3 region has 12 residues. V lost 8 bases to trimming and J lost 8 bases, with 15 bases between them. The CDR3 loop reads CASGDPYGGYTF. The CDR3 DNA sequence: TGTGCCAGCGGGGACCCTTACGGGGGCTACACCTTC.

In this sample, this clonotype turned up a few times. The V call is TRBV6-5, the J call TRBJ2-3; TRBD1 aligns across 7 bases. Germline CDR1 is MNHEY and CDR2 is SVGAGI. The CDR3 length is 15 residues. V shed 0 bases and J 2 bases; nucleotides not matched to a gene: 2. As DNA, the CDR3 is TGTGCCAGCAGTTACTCTGGGACAGACACAGATACGCAGTATTTT. Translating it yields CASSYSGTDTDTQYF.

This clonotype was observed many times. The chain links TRBV5-1 to TRBJ1-1; D unresolved. The germline gives CDR1 SGHRS, CDR2 YFSETQ. This CDR3 region has 12 residues. V was cut by 0 bases and J by 4 bases, with 4 bases left in between. CDR3 amino acids: CASSLDGTEAFF. Here the CDR3 DNA reads TGCGCCAGCAGCTTGGACGGCACTGAAGCTTTCTTT.

This clonotype has more than one count but fewer than ten. V usage is TRBV6-4 and J usage is TRBJ2-2; no firm D call. V lost 6 bases and J lost 3, with 11 bases in between. The CDR3 is 14 residues long. CDR1 MRHNA and CDR2 SNTAGT come from the germline V gene. CDR3 protein: CASSREAHTGELFF. DNA of the CDR3: TGTGCCAGCAGCCGCGAGGCACACACCGGGGAGCTGTTTTTT.

The genes are TRBV9 and TRBJ2-1; D is ambiguous. The germline V gene has CDR1 SGDLS and CDR2 YYNGEE. Trimming took 4 bases from V and 8 from J, leaving 16 bases between them. CDR3 length: 14 residues. The CDR3 DNA follows: TGTGCCAGCAGCCTAAGTGGTGTTAGAGATGAGCAGTTCTTC. Amino acid sequence: CASSLSGVRDEQFF.

This clonotype was counted between two and nine times. This rearrangement joins TRBV20-1 to TRBJ1-6, with 7 bases aligning to TRBD1. The length of the CDR3 is 14 residues. The J segment lost 9 bases and the V segment lost 5 bases, leaving 10 bases of the junction unmatched. Germline CDR1 is DFQATT and CDR2 is SNEGSKA (reference sequence). The chain's CDR3 is CSAVRRQGLSPLHF. In nucleotides, the CDR3 is TGCAGTGCTGTCCGCCGACAGGGTCTTTCACCCCTCCACTTT.